This T cell receptor (beta chain) emerged from a study of T-cell memory formation after mild COVID-19. Study outcomes and limitations: The study detected some responding clones in pre-infection memory, suggesting cross-reactive memory joined.

The CDR3 contains 14 residues. V was pared by 5 bases and J by 2 bases, with 5 bases of the junction left unmatched. This clonotype was seen a few times. Its target is unknown. Each CDR3 protein gets one entry after TCRdb re-called the 5' RACE reads with MiXCR. The repertoire holds a few hundred thousand distinct CDR3 sequences, with more than 9% as singletons. This TCR was sampled from a young man who had mild COVID-19 (a few samples of this study predate the infection). Cell type and time point are not known. Sequencing input: PBMCs or a T cell subset sorted from them (not recorded which). The chain recombines TRBV12-3 or TRBV12-4 with TRBJ1-1; 7 bases agree with TRBD1. The DNA of the CDR3 is TGTGCCAGCAGTCACAGGGGTTCTAACACTGAAGCTTTCTTT. Protein product: CASSHRGSNTEAFF.